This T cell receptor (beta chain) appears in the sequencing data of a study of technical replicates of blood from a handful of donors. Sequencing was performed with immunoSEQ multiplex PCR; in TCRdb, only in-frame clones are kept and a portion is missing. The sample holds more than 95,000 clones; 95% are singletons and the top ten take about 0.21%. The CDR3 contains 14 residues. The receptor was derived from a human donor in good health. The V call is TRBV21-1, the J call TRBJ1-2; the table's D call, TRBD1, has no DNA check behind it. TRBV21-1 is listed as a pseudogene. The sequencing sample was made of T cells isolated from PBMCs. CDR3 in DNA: TGTGCCAGCAGCACTCTCCCCAGGAATGACGGCTACACCTTC. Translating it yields CASSTLPRNDGYTF.